This TCR beta chain was profiled in a study of blood T cell repertoires in COVID-19. Study context: Samples of COVID-19 (acute and convalescent) were obtained from the United States, Italy and Spain. PBMCs, B-cell-depleted T cells, or T cells provided the cDNA or gDNA that made up the material.

As originally analysed: Quantification of nucleated cells was approximated via reference gene primer amplification. The repertoire was sequenced with immunoSEQ multiplex PCR; TCRdb's copy has only in-frame clones and lacks some. The DNA was the basis for D and trimming; V, J and clone size are from that table. The sample has 200,000 to 300,000 clones; approximately 90% are singletons. The trim removed 3 bases at V and 0 bases at J, leaving 3 bases unmatched. Looked up from germline, CDR1 is LGHNA and CDR2 is YNFKEQ. The CDR3 totals 15 residues. Sequenced material: peripheral blood. This chain links TRBV4-2 with TRBJ2-3; TRBD2 agrees at 7 bases. The sequence came from a woman in her forties with acute or convalescent COVID-19. This CDR3 reads CASSHGEGSTDTQYF. CDR3 bases: TGTGCCAGCAGCCACGGGGAGGGGAGCACAGATACGCAGTATTTT.